A single sample is the source of the 15 T cell receptor beta chains below, sequenced in a study of T cell repertoires in cytomegalovirus infection. No antigens are known for them. TCRdb re-derived calls from the reads in MiXCR, one entry per CDR3 protein. The sample holds 570,000 or so distinct CDR3 sequences, about 40% seen once. The sequenced sample was cultured PBMCs, obtained from culture after CMV antigen stimulation. The source is a human donor in good health (CMV status not recorded). Some clones in this sample may be carry-over from other donors' samples.

The genes are TRBV12-3 or TRBV12-4 and TRBJ2-7, with TRBD2 identical over 8 bases. V was pared by 5 bases and J by 5 bases, with 14 bases of the junction left unmatched. The CDR3 loop spans 16 amino acids. The CDR3 DNA sequence: TGTGCCAGCAGTACCCTACTAGCGGACTTTCCCCACGAGCAGTACTTC. This gives the protein CASSTLLADFPHEQYF.

The chain recombines TRBV6-2 or TRBV6-3 with TRBJ1-1; TRBD1 might be the D (5 bases). This CDR3 region has 13 residues. From germline, CDR1 is MNHEY and CDR2 SVGEGT. The germline V and J ends were trimmed by 7 bases and 1 base, with 10 bases remaining between them. The DNA of the CDR3 is TGTGCCAGCACGGGACTTCCGAACACTGAAGCTTTCTTT. The encoded protein is CASTGLPNTEAFF.

The V gene is TRBV3-1, the J gene TRBJ1-2, with a weak D call TRBD1 (6 bases). This CDR3 contains 15 residues. V was shortened by 2 bases and J by 6 bases, with 16 bases between the two germline ends. Germline V gene data show CDR1 as LGHDT and CDR2 as YNNKEL (reference sequence). CDR3 nucleotide sequence: TGTGCCAGCAGCCAAACCGACAGGTGGCACGATGGCTACACCTTC. Its protein product is CASSQTDRWHDGYTF.

This clonotype has a handful of counts. The rearrangement joins TRBV6-1 to TRBJ2-5, with 9 bases identical to TRBD2. This CDR3 comprises 16 residues. V lost 1 base and J lost 10; bases outside the gene matches: 13. Germline CDR1 MNHNS, CDR2 SASEGT. The CDR3 here is CASSEVASGDPRDQYF. DNA of the CDR3: TGTGCCAGCAGTGAAGTGGCTAGCGGGGACCCGAGGGACCAGTACTTC.

This rearrangement joins TRBV6-6 to TRBJ2-7; 8 positions agree with TRBD2. The germline CDR1 and CDR2 sequences are MNHNY and SVGAGI (reference sequence). This CDR3 is 14 amino acids long. Trimming cost V 10 bases and J 3 bases; bases outside gene matches: 11. The CDR3 DNA follows: TGTGCCACACGTAGCGGGGAGGGTTACTACGAGCAGTACTTC. Translation gives CATRSGEGYYEQYF.

This clonotype has a handful of counts. The chain joins TRBV7-9 to TRBJ1-4, with D hard to call. The germline CDR1 and CDR2 sequences are SEHNR and FQNEAQ (reference sequence). The CDR3 spans 14 residues. Trimming left V 6 bases short and J 5 bases short, with 13 bases between. CDR3 loop: CASRSQRSNEKLFF. The CDR3, as DNA: TGTGCCAGCAGGTCACAGCGGAGCAATGAAAAACTGTTTTTT.

This clonotype was seen once. The rearrangement links TRBV15 to TRBJ2-1; TRBD2 might be the D (5 bases). The CDR3 is 12 residues long. CDR1 is LNHNV, CDR2 YYDKDF, per germline (reference sequence). V was shortened by 5 bases and J by 10 bases, with 12 bases between the two germline ends. The CDR3 bases are TGTGCCACCAGCGGGGAAACGGGGGAGCAGTTCTTC. It encodes CATSGETGEQFF.

This clonotype has just one count. The CDR3, as DNA: TGTGCCAGCAGCCACGGGCAGGGAGGGGCAAACACCATATATTTT. Translated: CASSHGQGGANTIYF. This sequence joins TRBV6-6 and TRBJ1-3; possibly TRBD1 for D (5 bases). The germline V gene has CDR1 MNHNY and CDR2 SVGAGI (reference sequence). V was shortened by 6 bases and J by 6 bases, with 18 bases between the two germline ends. The CDR3 length is 15 residues.

This clonotype has a handful of counts. This chain connects TRBV7-2 to TRBJ2-5; 7 bases agree with TRBD2. J gave up 2 bases and V 1 base, and 4 bases lay outside the gene matches. This CDR3 has 15 residues. The germline CDR1 and CDR2 sequences are SGHTA and FQGNSA. DNA for the CDR3: TGTGCCAGCAGCTTAGGAACGGGACTACAAGAGACCCAGTACTTC. Translating gives CASSLGTGLQETQYF.

This clonotype was observed a handful of times. The chain uses TRBV11-1 and TRBJ2-7, with TRBD2 as a possible D gene (6 bases). The CDR3 contains 17 residues. Trimming pared 4 bases from V and 3 bases from J, leaving 22 bases between. Germline V gene lookup returns CDR1 SGHAT and CDR2 FQDESV (reference sequence). The CDR3 loop reads CASSYGGIRLADYEQYF. CDR3 sequence (DNA): TGTGCCAGCAGCTACGGGGGTATCAGGCTAGCTGACTACGAGCAGTACTTC.

The chain has TRBV14 and TRBJ2-1; 12 nucleotides align to TRBD1. This CDR3 comprises 15 residues. Germline V lookup: CDR1 SGHDN, CDR2 FVKESK. V lost 6 bases to trimming and J lost 6 bases; unmatched junction nucleotides: 6. CDR3 amino acids: CASRGQGAGINEQFF. The CDR3 nucleotides are TGTGCCAGCAGGGGACAGGGGGCTGGAATCAATGAGCAGTTCTTC.

This clonotype was recorded many times. The chain links TRBV7-2 to TRBJ2-7, with D perhaps TRBD1 or TRBD2 (5 bases each). The length of the CDR3 is 13 residues. Trimming removed 2 bases at V and 4 bases at J, with 9 bases between. Germline V lookup: CDR1 SGHTA, CDR2 FQGNSA. CDR3 amino acids: CASSLNGGYEQYF. CDR3 in DNA: TGTGCCAGCAGCTTAAATGGGGGATACGAGCAGTACTTC.

Concerning this clonotype itself: Relative to the germline gene, one junction end is altered; a read error may explain this. The chain joins TRBV20-1 to TRBJ2-1; D is possibly TRBD2 (7 bases). The V gene's germline CDR1 is DFQATT and CDR2 SNEGSKA (reference sequence). The CDR3 runs 15 residues. CDR3 in amino acids: CSARGGGTPYIEQFF. The CDR3 coding sequence is TGCAGTGCTAGGGGAGGGGGGACCCCCTACATTGAGCAGTTCTTC.

As DNA, the CDR3 is TGTGCCAGCTCACCCGTACCGGGACAGGGGGCTCTCTCTGGAAACACCATATATTTT. Protein: CASSPVPGQGALSGNTIYF. The chain recombines TRBV18 with TRBJ1-3, with TRBD1 matching over 12 bases. Trimming at V came to 3 bases and at J to 0 bases, leaving 9 bases not matched to a gene. CDR1 and CDR2 from the germline V gene are KGHSH and LQKENI. CDR3 length: 19 amino acids.

This clonotype was recorded once. J is TRBJ1-2 and V is TRBV28; D is possibly TRBD1 (6 bases). This CDR3 has 14 amino acids. In germline, CDR1 is MDHEN, CDR2 SYDVKM. Trimming cost V 7 bases and J 4 bases, with 16 bases left between them. The CDR3 sequence is CASKPSLDSYGYTF. Here the CDR3 DNA reads TGTGCCAGCAAACCCTCGTTGGACAGCTATGGCTACACCTTC.